This T cell receptor (beta chain) was sequenced for a study of blood T cell repertoires in COVID-19 (TCRdb year 2020). Notes on the research overall: The collaborator samples originated in the United States, Italy and Spain and spanned the acute and convalescent phases of COVID-19. The dataset comprised deeply sampled blood TCRbeta repertoires from subjects exposed to, actively infected with, or recovered from COVID-19. Where available, HLA class I and class II types were taken from metadata supplied by the sample provider and were not determined by assay-based typing. The material from the prospective study consisted of cDNA or gDNA derived from T cells, B-cell-depleted T cells, or PBMCs. Samples came from the ongoing ImmuneRACE study (first 160 participants) plus 1,254 subjects from 6 global collaborators. A freely available public database, intended as a resource for researchers studying the immune response to SARS-CoV-2, is where the repertoires were released. Nearly every sample came with metadata listing a de-identified subject ID, COVID-19 status, age in years and sex.

Here is what the overall study found, with its caveats: How much clinical and demographic metadata was included differed by source and by participant, and the metadata was provided uncurated.

Each collaborating institution followed its own protocols to collect whole blood in K2EDTA tubes. For TCRbeta analysis, collaborators shipped samples in one of three forms: frozen whole blood, isolated PBMCs, or DNA extracted from either of those sample types. To note about this clone: The antigen it recognizes is unknown. Base qualities are not provided; no much larger clone lies one nucleotide away.

The CDR3, cysteine through phenylalanine, is 14 amino acids long. Only CDR3 DNA is held: 42 bases, read in frame from base 1. The CDR1 and CDR2 encoded by the germline V gene are SGHTA and FQGNSA. Ends trimmed: V by 5 bases, J by 2 bases; bases unmatched to a gene: 4. TCRbeta CDR3 regions were amplified from genomic DNA using the immunoSEQ Assay, a bias-controlled multiplex PCR. Processing in the source paper ran as follows. The number of nucleated cells in each sample was estimated by amplification of reference gene primers within the assay. To quantify the absolute abundance of each unique TCRbeta CDR3 rearrangement, sequence reads were collapsed and filtered. Productive Simpson clonality was computed per sample as the square root of Simpson's diversity index over productive rearrangements. Drawn from immuneACCESS, this table holds only the in-frame rearrangements with V and J called that TCRdb kept. Clones are partly lost; checked studies trace under half to an unresolved V gene and leave the rest unexplained. V and J calls plus clone size are reproduced from that table; the DNA served to infer D and trimming. This sample comprises about 97,000 clones, approximately 81% of them detected only once. The ten largest clones take up nearly 4.5% of the sample.

This clonotype was obtained from a man in his sixties with acute or convalescent COVID-19. The sequence links TRBV7-2 to TRBJ2-3; TRBD1 fits 7 bases in the junction. The specimen sequenced was peripheral blood. The CDR3 loop reads CASSRGQFTDTQYF. The DNA is TGTGCCAGCAGCCGGGGACAGTTCACAGATACGCAGTATTTT.